The 18 T cell receptor beta chains below were found in one sample sequenced in a study of CD8+ T cells in alopecia areata. Stated treatment: oral pan-JAK inhibitor, 5-10 mg twice daily. It was cDNA, reverse transcribed from extracted RNA, that served as the sequencing template. TCRdb keeps only in-frame clones here, not all; method: immunoSEQ multiplex PCR. The table lists more than 200,000 clones, roughly 44% of them singletons. Sample: CD4+ T cells sorted from blood, taken at approximately week 36, from a patient treated with tofacitinib. These receptor sequences come from a human donor with alopecia areata.

This chain uses TRBV30 with TRBJ1-5; TRBD1 might be the D (5 bases). CDR3 length: 14 residues. Trimming took off 0 bases at V and 6 bases at J, with 12 bases between the two ends. Looked up from germline, CDR1 is GTSNPN and CDR2 is SVGIG (reference sequence). CDR3 sequence (DNA): TGTGCCTGGAGTGTCAGTAGGGGAAGTCAGCCCCAGCATTTT. Translating it yields CAWSVSRGSQPQHF.

The chain is built from TRBV21-1 and TRBJ2-7; the D segment call TRBD1 is taken from the table without a DNA check. TRBV21-1 is a listed pseudogene. This CDR3 has 15 amino acids. The DNA for the CDR3 is TGTGCCAGCAGCACTAGGGACAGGGATACCTACGAGCAGTACTTC. It translates to CASSTRDRDTYEQYF.

CDR3 coding DNA: TGTGCCAGCAGTGAATCGGGGGGCCATCCCCTAGATACGCAGTATTTT. Amino acids: CASSESGGHPLDTQYF. The chain combines TRBV6-1 with TRBJ2-3; D perhaps matches TRBD2 (7 bases). The CDR3 is made up of 16 amino acids. Per the germline V gene, CDR1 is MNHNS and CDR2 is SASEGT. V lost 2 bases and J 5 bases, leaving 17 bases between the germline ends.

The gene calls are TRBV29-1 and TRBJ1-3; 7 bases align to TRBD1. The CDR3 has 15 residues. Trimming removed 4 bases from V and 0 bases from J; junction bases left unmatched: 6. The germline gives CDR1 SQVTM, CDR2 ANQGSEA. The CDR3 bases are TGCAGCGTTGCGGGGACAGTGCCCTCTGGAAACACCATATATTTT. Its translation is CSVAGTVPSGNTIYF.

The sample holds a few counts of this clone. The V call is TRBV29-1, the J call TRBJ2-2; D is unclear. Per germline, CDR1 SQVTM and CDR2 ANQGSEA. There are 11 residues in the CDR3. Trimming stripped 7 bases from V and 7 bases from J, with 10 bases between. CDR3 in DNA: TGCAGCGCCTCCTGGGTCGGGGAGCTGTTTTTT. Translated: CSASWVGELFF.

This clone was found once. The J gene is TRBJ2-5, the V gene TRBV4-1; TRBD2 matches 12 bases. V lost 1 base and J lost 5; bases outside the gene matches: 5. In germline, CDR1 is MGHRA, CDR2 YSYEKL. The CDR3 is made up of 16 amino acids. CDR3 residues: CASSQGTSGISETQYF. The CDR3 DNA follows: TGCGCCAGCAGCCAAGGGACTAGCGGGATTAGTGAGACCCAGTACTTC.

This chain links TRBV27 with TRBJ1-5; no clear D gene. The CDR3 consists of 15 residues. The germline gives CDR1 MNHEY, CDR2 SMNVEV (reference sequence). Trimming stripped 5 bases from V and 10 bases from J, with 21 bases between. For the CDR3, the DNA is TGTGCCAGCAGTCCGACGGGTGCAGGCCAGATTCCCCAGCATTTT. This sequence encodes CASSPTGAGQIPQHF.

Only one count was recorded for this clone. The chain recombines TRBV1 with TRBJ2-5; the table's D call, TRBD2, has no DNA check behind it. TRBV1 is assigned pseudogene status. The CDR3 spans 15 residues. CDR3 amino acids: CTSSPPVEGPAEQYF. DNA for the CDR3: TGCACCAGCAGCCCCCCCGTTGAGGGCCCGGCGGAGCAGTACTTC.

The chain's CDR3 is CASSPWTSGTGDTQYF. The CDR3 DNA reads as TGCGCCAGCAGCCCCTGGACTAGCGGGACAGGGGATACGCAGTATTTT. The chain couples TRBV5-1 to TRBJ2-3, with 12 bases that match TRBD2. Trimming at V came to 4 bases and at J to 6 bases, leaving 9 bases not matched to a gene. The germline V gene encodes CDR1 SGHRS and CDR2 YFSETQ. The length of the CDR3 is 16 residues.

This clone was detected a few times. V usage is TRBV18 and J usage is TRBJ2-1; 8 nucleotides align to TRBD2. V was clipped by 6 bases and J by 6 bases; unmatched bases: 10. Per the germline V gene, CDR1 is KGHSH and CDR2 is LQKENI. CDR3 length: 15 amino acids. The CDR3 reads CASSLTSGEFNEQFF. The CDR3 coding sequence is TGTGCCAGCTCGCTAACTAGCGGAGAATTCAATGAGCAGTTCTTC.

The chain joins TRBV5-4 to TRBJ2-5; D is uncertain. Germline V gene sequence: CDR1 SGHNT, CDR2 YYREEE (reference sequence). The V gene lost 0 bases and the J gene lost 5 bases, with 11 bases spanning the gap. The CDR3 length is 14 residues. In DNA form, the CDR3 reads TGTGCCAGCAGCTTGGCCGAACGAAGGGAGACCCAGTACTTC. The encoded protein is CASSLAERRETQYF. Full variable domain (rest looked up from reference TRBV5-4 and TRBJ2-5): ETGVTQSPTHLIKTRGQQVTLRCSSQSGHNTVSWYQQALGQGPQFIFQYYREEENGRGNFPPRFSGLQFPNYSSELNVNALELDDSALYLCASSLAERRETQYFGPGTRLLVL.

The CDR3 region has the DNA TGTGCCAGCAGCCCCTCGACAGGGGACTACAATGAGCAGTTCTTC. Encoded protein: CASSPSTGDYNEQFF. The gene calls are TRBV14 and TRBJ2-1; TRBD1 aligns across 8 bases. CDR1 is SGHDN, CDR2 FVKESK, per germline. The CDR3 runs 15 residues. Trimming cost V 4 bases and J 3 bases; bases outside gene matches: 5.

V and J are TRBV28 and TRBJ1-5; 7 positions match TRBD1. Germline V gene lookup returns CDR1 MDHEN and CDR2 SYDVKM. V dropped 5 bases and J dropped 3; count of bases not matched to a gene: 7. The CDR3 is 15 amino acids. The CDR3 spells CASSLTGANNQPQHF. CDR3 nucleotides: TGTGCCAGCAGTCTTACAGGGGCGAACAATCAGCCCCAGCATTTT.

This clone has a handful of counts. J is TRBJ2-7 and V is TRBV7-6, with D possibly being TRBD1 (5 bases). CDR1 is SGHVS and CDR2 is FNYEAQ in the germline V gene. Trimming removed 1 base from V and 4 bases from J, with 14 bases in between. The CDR3 length is 15 residues. The CDR3 loop is CASSLGGSGDYEQYF. In DNA, the CDR3 is TGTGCCAGCAGCTTAGGGGGCAGTGGGGATTACGAGCAGTACTTC.

This clone appeared a few times. The gene calls are TRBV18 and TRBJ2-7, with 7 bases aligning to TRBD2. The CDR3 length is 17 residues. V shed 0 bases and J 2 bases; nucleotides not matched to a gene: 10. CDR1 is KGHSH, CDR2 LQKENI, per germline. CDR3 in amino acids: CASSPPQGGSLAYEQYF. CDR3 DNA: TGTGCCAGCTCACCACCTCAGGGCGGGAGTTTGGCCTACGAGCAGTACTTC. The entire variable domain, with the rest obtained from reference TRBV18 and TRBJ2-7, is as follows: NAGVMQNPRHLVRRRGQEARLRCSPMKGHSHVYWYRQLPEEGLKFMVYLQKENIIDESGMPKERFSAEFPKEGPSILRIQQVVRGDSAAYFCASSPPQGGSLAYEQYFGPGTRLTVT.

This clone was found a few times. The V call is TRBV19, the J call TRBJ2-3; the match to TRBD1 covers 8 bases. V was clipped by 4 bases and J by 5 bases; unmatched bases: 5. Germline V gene sequence: CDR1 LNHDA, CDR2 SQIVND (reference sequence). There are 14 residues in the CDR3. CDR3 coding DNA: TGTGCCAGTAGTACGGGGACAGGACGAGATACGCAGTATTTT. Amino acid sequence: CASSTGTGRDTQYF.

The V call is TRBV28, the J call TRBJ2-1; D call uncertain. The V gene lost 8 bases and the J gene lost 2 bases, with 16 bases spanning the gap. The CDR3 covers 15 residues. Germline assignment: CDR1 MDHEN and CDR2 SYDVKM. The CDR3 nucleotides read TGTGCCAGCTGGCACTCAAGTGGGACCTACAATGAGCAGTTCTTC. It translates to CASWHSSGTYNEQFF.

A single count supports this clone. V gene TRBV30 combines with J gene TRBJ1-1; D unresolved. With 2 bases removed from V and 10 bases from J, the gap between germline ends came to 14 bases. CDR3 length: 12 residues. CDR1 GTSNPN and CDR2 SVGIG come from the germline V gene (reference sequence). The CDR3 DNA is TGTGCCTGGAGTCTTGGGTCCGCTGGAGCTTTCTTT. Translating gives CAWSLGSAGAFF.